The TCR beta chain under discussion was sequenced for a study of T cells in Graves' hyperthyroidism and ophthalmopathy (dated by TCRdb to the late 2010s). Study-level background: Peripheral blood was collected at initial diagnosis, before any treatment. After blood sampling, hyperthyroidism patients were treated with methimazole at a starting dose of 30 mg daily, and ophthalmopathy patients were treated with high-dose intravenous methylprednisolone. The 85 to 100 discovery patients were randomly split 7:3 into training and test sets. Prospective prediction of ophthalmopathy was tested in an independent validation cohort of 18 to 20 hyperthyroidism patients and 17 patients who later progressed to ophthalmopathy. According to the paper, TCR Vbeta CDR3 sequencing was carried out on 135 peripheral blood samples, which came from under 50 ophthalmopathy, about 75 hyperthyroidism and approximately 17 progressor patients. To identify distinguishing TCR V-J signatures, a discovery cohort of 90 to 100 patients was used, comprising some 45 with Graves' ophthalmopathy and 57 with stable Graves' hyperthyroidism. The study also compared thyroid tissue and blood T-cell repertoires from a handful of Graves' hyperthyroidism patients. General findings and caveats noted by the study authors: In validation, progression to ophthalmopathy was predicted by the model with almost 71% sensitivity and approximately 78% specificity, a median of approximately 7.1 months before onset. Sample size was not statistically predetermined, and investigators were not blinded to group allocation. Most expanded thyroid clonotypes (frequency above 0.001) were also detected in blood, a finding suggesting that blood repertoires may reflect thyroid immune responses. In cross-validation, a model built on a 13 V-J signature told ophthalmopathy apart from stable hyperthyroidism with roughly 87% sensitivity and roughly 81% specificity, and in testing the same model reached 80%/75%.

The TCR beta CDR3 regions were amplified from the RNA transcripts. The first round of RT-PCR for the TCR CDR3 was performed with the HTBI primer set and the Qiagen OneStep RT-PCR kit. Libraries were constructed in a second round of multiplex PCR, after which size selection and purification were performed. Paired-end sequencing of the libraries was performed with 100 bp reads on an Illumina HiSeq2000. Under the source paper's analysis protocol: SOAPnuke was used to process the raw data, removing reads that contained adapters or uncalled bases, had a mean Phred below 15, or lacked an exact match to the constant primer or identifier. High-quality paired reads were merged using COPE v1.2.5, and each unique nucleotide sequence was defined as a clonotype. MiTCR v1.1 was used to align clonotypes to the IMGT TRBV, TRBD and TRBJ reference segments. Analysis was restricted to V-J combinations with a frequency above 0.0001, which covered 98% to 99.2% of repertoires. A TCS score was defined as the ratio between F50 (clonal expansion) and ExV (chaos), using BLOSUM62-based TCRdist between CDR3 peptides within each V-J. Welch's t-statistics and random forest reduced around 520 V-J features to 13, which were used in a naive Bayes classifier (R e1071). TCRdb's own reprocessing of the public reads used fastp at Q25 and MiXCR and kept productive beta chains. Every CDR3 protein is listed once, alongside the most common genes and DNA of its rows. TCRdb assigned the V and J calls; the authors' analysis was not used. This sample holds about half a million distinct CDR3 sequences; less than 25% were observed only once. Of the sample, approximately 25% falls within the top ten clones.

A patient counted as having stable Graves' hyperthyroidism if no progression to ophthalmopathy occurred over 18 months of follow-up. Hyperthyroidism patients were newly diagnosed, had a disease duration of under 2 months, and were aged 18 to 65 years. The study excluded patients with uncontrolled infections, other autoimmune diseases, pregnancy or lactation. Diagnoses were established on the basis of clinical symptoms, serum thyroxine and TRAb, thyroid ultrasound, and orbital computed tomography. PBMCs were isolated from 7.5 to 10 ml of fresh peripheral blood by Ficoll-Paque density gradient centrifugation. Trizol reagent was used to extract total RNA, and RNA quality was then checked on an Agilent 2100 Bioanalyzer. In its sample, this clonotype was seen many times. Its antigen remains undetermined. No much larger clone is present one base from it, and per-base qualities are unavailable. The germline V gene gives CDR1 as SGHAT and CDR2 as FQNNGV. Between the V and J ends, shortened by 1 base and 2 bases respectively, the junction contains 12 bases. The CDR3, from cysteine to phenylalanine, totals 15 residues. Left in the record is the CDR3 DNA by itself, 45 bases read in frame from the first base.

Sample: blood. Here the chain combines TRBV11-2 and TRBJ2-7; a weak D assignment points to TRBD2 (6 bases agree). The clonotype comes from a young man with Graves' hyperthyroidism. The sequence in DNA is TGTGCCAGCAGCTTAGTTGCGGGGTTGGCCTACGAGCAGTACTTC. The encoded protein is CASSLVAGLAYEQYF.